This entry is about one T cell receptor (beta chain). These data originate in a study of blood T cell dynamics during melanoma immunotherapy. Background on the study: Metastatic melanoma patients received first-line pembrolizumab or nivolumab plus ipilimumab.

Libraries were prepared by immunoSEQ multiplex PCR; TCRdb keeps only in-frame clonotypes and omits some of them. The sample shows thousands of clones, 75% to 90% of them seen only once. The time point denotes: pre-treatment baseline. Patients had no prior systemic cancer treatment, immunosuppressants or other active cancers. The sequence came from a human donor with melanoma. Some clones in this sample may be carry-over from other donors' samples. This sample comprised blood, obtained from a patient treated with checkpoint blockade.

CDR3 region: CASSPFGTSTYEQYF. The CDR3 DNA is TGTGCCAGCAGCCCCTTCGGGACTAGTACCTACGAGCAGTACTTC. The rearrangement links TRBV7-2 to TRBJ2-7; 8 bases are a match to TRBD2. The CDR3 contains 15 residues. From germline, CDR1 is SGHTA and CDR2 FQGNSA. J lost 2 bases, V lost 5 bases, and 8 bases had no gene match. Based on the CDR3 plus reference TRBV7-2 and TRBJ2-7, the full variable domain is GAGVSQSPSNKVTEKGKDVELRCDPISGHTALYWYRQSLGQGLEFLIYFQGNSAPDKSGLPSDRFSAERTGGSVSTLTIQRTQQEDSAVYLCASSPFGTSTYEQYFGPGTRLTVT.